A selection of T cell receptor beta chains follows, all from one sample in a study of monozygotic twins with inflammatory bowel disease. Reanalyzing the 5' RACE reads, TCRdb keeps one entry per CDR3 protein, without DNA. This table lists over 200,000 distinct CDR3 sequences. Material: blood. These receptors were collected from a human donor with ulcerative colitis or Crohn's disease, or a healthy co-twin of an affected twin (not recorded which). The CDR3 runs from the conserved cysteine through the conserved F or W. Fields, in order: V gene, J gene, CDR3 protein.

v_gene: TRBV7-2; j_gene: TRBJ1-6; CDR3aa: CASSPGTGGSSPLHF
v_gene: TRBV3-1; j_gene: TRBJ2-3; CDR3aa: CASTLSGGTDTQYF
v_gene: TRBV12-3/TRBV12-4; j_gene: TRBJ1-1; CDR3aa: CASRPPQGANTEAFF
v_gene: TRBV7-2; j_gene: TRBJ1-1; CDR3aa: CASSSYSLPEAFF
v_gene: TRBV20-1; j_gene: TRBJ2-7; CDR3aa: CSAPRAHEQYF
v_gene: TRBV18; j_gene: TRBJ1-2; CDR3aa: CASSWAPGGQTNYGYTF
v_gene: TRBV20-1; j_gene: TRBJ2-5; CDR3aa: CSASGGRQETQYF
v_gene: TRBV21-1; j_gene: TRBJ1-2; CDR3aa: CASSKGDRGHYNYGYTF
v_gene: TRBV7-8; j_gene: TRBJ1-1; CDR3aa: CASSPRRMGSIAFF
v_gene: TRBV6-2/TRBV6-3; j_gene: TRBJ1-5; CDR3aa: CASTQGRYSNQPQHF
v_gene: TRBV15; j_gene: TRBJ2-7; CDR3aa: CATSNMYSSYEQYF
v_gene: TRBV7-2; j_gene: TRBJ2-2; CDR3aa: CASSFGGQGRAGELFF
v_gene: TRBV5-1; j_gene: TRBJ1-2; CDR3aa: CASSPTRRTGNGYTF
v_gene: TRBV5-6; j_gene: TRBJ2-5; CDR3aa: CASSLRATLQETQYF
v_gene: TRBV11-1; j_gene: TRBJ1-1; CDR3aa: CASSLGVGRIRMNTEAFF
v_gene: TRBV20-1; j_gene: TRBJ1-4; CDR3aa: CSARSRGTNEKLFF
v_gene: TRBV28; j_gene: TRBJ2-7; CDR3aa: CASRASTGGYEQYF
v_gene: TRBV20-1; j_gene: TRBJ2-5; CDR3aa: CSARRGLQETQYF
v_gene: TRBV10-3; j_gene: TRBJ2-3; CDR3aa: CAISESGGRMQYF
v_gene: TRBV20-1; j_gene: TRBJ2-3; CDR3aa: CSARWASGGATDTQYF
v_gene: TRBV6-2/TRBV6-3; j_gene: TRBJ2-1; CDR3aa: CASSSRPNEQFF
v_gene: TRBV29-1; j_gene: TRBJ2-1; CDR3aa: CSVTGQVYNEQFF
v_gene: TRBV20-1; j_gene: TRBJ1-5; CDR3aa: CSARDADSNQPQHF
v_gene: TRBV7-6; j_gene: TRBJ2-7; CDR3aa: CASSARGRDEQYF
v_gene: TRBV10-1; j_gene: TRBJ2-5; CDR3aa: CASSPDSRGTQYF
v_gene: TRBV6-5; j_gene: TRBJ2-7; CDR3aa: CASSYYRGPYEQYF
v_gene: TRBV5-1; j_gene: TRBJ2-4; CDR3aa: CASSFDGSKNIQYF
v_gene: TRBV29-1; j_gene: TRBJ2-1; CDR3aa: CSVALGLYNEQFF
v_gene: TRBV5-1; j_gene: TRBJ1-2; CDR3aa: CASSPGQANYGYTF
v_gene: TRBV7-3; j_gene: TRBJ2-1; CDR3aa: CASSFASPVDEQFF
v_gene: TRBV4-2; j_gene: TRBJ2-2; CDR3aa: CASSRSAGGADTGELFF
v_gene: TRBV5-1; j_gene: TRBJ2-7; CDR3aa: CASSLVSSVEQYF